A selection of T cell receptor beta chains follows, all from one sample in a study of control samples from healthy donors and cancer patients. Profiling relied on immunoSEQ multiplex PCR, and the TCRdb table lists in-frame clones only, not all of them. In the table there are about 170,000 clones, about 87% of which are singletons. Sequencing was carried out using blood. All receptors derive from a man aged 25-40 years in good health. The CDR3 runs from the conserved cysteine through the conserved F or W. The D gene is left open where the match is weak. The size field is filled for only some rows; it gives once, few, many or a size class.

NA TRBJ2-1 NA TRBV29-1 CSVEDRKDEQFF TGCAGCGTTGAAGATCGGAAGGATGAGCAGTTCTTC
NA TRBJ2-1 TRBD2 TRBV5-1 CASSLEPSGNNEQFF TGCGCCAGCAGCTTGGAGCCTAGCGGGAACAATGAGCAGTTCTTC
NA TRBJ1-4 TRBD1 TRBV11-2 CASSSRTGNEKLFF TGTGCCAGCAGCTCCCGGACAGGAAATGAAAAACTGTTTTTT
once TRBJ2-1 TRBD2 TRBV6-2/TRBV6-3 CASSFAGGHEQFF TGTGCCAGCAGTTTTGCGGGGGGGCATGAGCAGTTCTTC
NA TRBJ2-5 NA TRBV29-1 CSVLEQYQETQYF TGCAGCGTTCTGGAACAGTACCAAGAGACCCAGTACTTC
NA TRBJ2-1 NA TRBV7-9 CATDTPSYNEQFF TGTGCCACAGACACCCCCTCCTACAATGAGCAGTTCTTC
NA TRBJ2-6 TRBD1 TRBV7-2 CASSPQGASSGANVLTF TGTGCCAGCAGCCCACAGGGGGCCAGCTCTGGGGCCAACGTCCTGACTTTC
NA TRBJ1-1 NA TRBV7-9 CASFRDTMNTEAFF TGTGCCAGCTTCCGGGACACAATGAACACTGAAGCTTTCTTT
NA TRBJ2-3 TRBD2 TRBV14 CASRSTSGGADTQYF TGTGCCAGCAGATCAACTAGCGGGGGTGCAGATACGCAGTATTTT
NA TRBJ1-2 NA TRBV27 CASSLRANYGYTF TGTGCCAGCAGTTTAAGGGCCAACTATGGCTACACCTTC
NA TRBJ2-1 TRBD2 TRBV7-3 CASSFPSGGVHEQFF TGTGCCAGCAGCTTCCCTAGCGGGGGGGTACATGAGCAGTTCTTC
NA TRBJ1-6 NA TRBV30 CACGPSPLHF TGTGCCTGTGGACCTTCACCCCTCCACTTT
once TRBJ2-5 NA TRBV6-5 CASSFSQGGTETQYF TGTGCCAGCAGTTTTTCGCAGGGGGGGACGGAGACCCAGTACTTC
NA TRBJ2-2 NA TRBV18 CASSILISNTGELFF TGTGCCAGCTCTATTCTTATATCGAACACCGGGGAGCTGTTTTTT
NA TRBJ2-1 NA TRBV5-1 CASRGDEQFF TGCGCCAGCAGGGGGGATGAGCAGTTCTTC
NA TRBJ1-6 NA TRBV10-3 CAALGTPNSPLHF TGTGCCGCGCTAGGGACTCCGAATTCACCCCTCCACTTT
NA TRBJ1-3 NA TRBV5-5 CASSLAPPAPGPSGNTIYF TGTGCCAGCAGCTTGGCCCCCCCAGCCCCGGGCCCCTCTGGAAACACCATATATTTT
NA TRBJ1-4 NA TRBV11-2 CASSLGGRGIELFF TGTGCCAGCAGCTTAGGGGGGAGAGGGATTGAACTGTTTTTT
NA TRBJ2-2 NA TRBV11-2 CASSRASGELFF TGTGCCAGCAGCCGTGCGTCCGGGGAGCTGTTTTTT
NA TRBJ1-2 NA TRBV28 CASNNPQENGYTF TGTGCCAGCAATAATCCGCAGGAGAATGGCTACACCTTC
once TRBJ1-3 TRBD1 TRBV14 CASSQGYRGSGNTIYF TGTGCCAGCAGCCAAGGATACAGGGGCTCAGGAAACACCATATATTTT
NA TRBJ1-1 NA TRBV28 CASSGSGLKNTEAFF TGTGCCAGCAGTGGGTCGGGTCTTAAAAACACTGAAGCTTTCTTT
once TRBJ2-2 NA TRBV28 CASSLRTGELFF TGTGCCAGCAGCCTCCGTACCGGGGAGCTGTTTTTT
NA TRBJ1-1 NA TRBV6-5 CASPGDTEAFF TGTGCCAGCCCCGGGGACACTGAAGCTTTCTTT
NA TRBJ1-4 NA TRBV7-8 CASSPLTTTNEKLFF TGTGCCAGCAGTCCTCTTACCACAACTAATGAAAAACTGTTTTTT
once TRBJ1-1 NA TRBV28 CASSPRGNTEAFF TGTGCCAGCAGTCCTCGGGGGAACACTGAAGCTTTCTTT
NA TRBJ1-2 NA TRBV7-9 CASSPNEVYGYTF TGTGCCAGCAGCCCTAATGAGGTCTATGGCTACACCTTC